The present entry profiles one TCR beta chain with its context. The target antigen is unknown. Germline V lookup: CDR1 MGHRA, CDR2 YSYEKL. The V end lost 5 bases, the J end lost 1 base, and 11 bases lay between the germline ends. The length of the CDR3 is 14 residues. TCR beta CDR3 regions were amplified from RNA. HTBI primers were the set used in a first-round RT-PCR of the TCR CDR3. TCRdb passed the multiplex PCR reads through MiXCR, listing each CDR3 protein once. This table has 640,000 or so distinct CDR3 sequences, approximately 14% appearing once. The record originates from a study of T cells in Graves' hyperthyroidism and ophthalmopathy. General study findings and limits: The blood repertoire included most of the expanded thyroid clonotypes above 0.001.

Ophthalmopathy patients had Clinical Activity Score at least 3, NOSPECS grade at least 4, duration under 3 months. This clonotype was obtained from a young woman with Graves' ophthalmopathy. The sample taken for sequencing was blood. The chain has TRBV4-1 and TRBJ1-1; D remains unclear. CDR3 in DNA: TGCGCCAGCAGCTACCAGGCGAAGAACACTGAAGCTTTCTTT. It specifies CASSYQAKNTEAFF.